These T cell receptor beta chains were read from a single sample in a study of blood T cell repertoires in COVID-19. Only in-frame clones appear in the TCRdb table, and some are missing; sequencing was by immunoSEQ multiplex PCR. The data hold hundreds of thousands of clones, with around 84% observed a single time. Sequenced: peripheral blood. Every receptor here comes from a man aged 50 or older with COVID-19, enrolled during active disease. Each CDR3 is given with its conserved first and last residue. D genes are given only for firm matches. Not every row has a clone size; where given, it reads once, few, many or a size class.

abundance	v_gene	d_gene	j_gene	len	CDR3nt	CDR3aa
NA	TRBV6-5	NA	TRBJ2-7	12	TGTGCCAGCTACCTCCAACACTACGAGCAGTACTTC	CASYLQHYEQYF
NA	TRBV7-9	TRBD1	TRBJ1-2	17	TGTGCCAGCAGCTTACAGGGGGCAACCTGGGGTAACTATGGCTACACCTTC	CASSLQGATWGNYGYTF
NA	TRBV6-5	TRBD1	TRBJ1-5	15	TGTGCCAGCAGTCCGACAGGGGGAGGGAATCAGCCCCAGCATTTT	CASSPTGGGNQPQHF
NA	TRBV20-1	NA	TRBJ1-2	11	TGCAGTGCTAGCAGGGGAGATGGCTACACCTTC	CSASRGDGYTF
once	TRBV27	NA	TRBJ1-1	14	TGTGCCAGCAGTTTAATGGTAGGGGATACTGAAGCTTTCTTT	CASSLMVGDTEAFF
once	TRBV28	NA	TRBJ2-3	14	TGTGCCAGCAGGGGGGGAACTAGCACAGATACGCAGTATTTT	CASRGGTSTDTQYF
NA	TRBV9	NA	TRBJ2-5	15	TGTGCCAGCAGCCCTAGGGGCAGGGCGGCGGAGACCCAGTACTTC	CASSPRGRAAETQYF
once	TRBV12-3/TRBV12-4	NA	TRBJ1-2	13	TGTGCCAGCAGTTTCGTACAGAACTATGGCTACACCTTC	CASSFVQNYGYTF
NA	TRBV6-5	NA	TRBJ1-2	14	TGTGCCAGCAGTCCGCGACTGAATGGTCTTGGCTACACCTTC	CASSPRLNGLGYTF
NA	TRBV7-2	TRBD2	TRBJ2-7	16	TGTGCCAGCAGCTCCTGGACTAGCGGTGGGGGATACGAGCAGTACTTC	CASSSWTSGGGYEQYF